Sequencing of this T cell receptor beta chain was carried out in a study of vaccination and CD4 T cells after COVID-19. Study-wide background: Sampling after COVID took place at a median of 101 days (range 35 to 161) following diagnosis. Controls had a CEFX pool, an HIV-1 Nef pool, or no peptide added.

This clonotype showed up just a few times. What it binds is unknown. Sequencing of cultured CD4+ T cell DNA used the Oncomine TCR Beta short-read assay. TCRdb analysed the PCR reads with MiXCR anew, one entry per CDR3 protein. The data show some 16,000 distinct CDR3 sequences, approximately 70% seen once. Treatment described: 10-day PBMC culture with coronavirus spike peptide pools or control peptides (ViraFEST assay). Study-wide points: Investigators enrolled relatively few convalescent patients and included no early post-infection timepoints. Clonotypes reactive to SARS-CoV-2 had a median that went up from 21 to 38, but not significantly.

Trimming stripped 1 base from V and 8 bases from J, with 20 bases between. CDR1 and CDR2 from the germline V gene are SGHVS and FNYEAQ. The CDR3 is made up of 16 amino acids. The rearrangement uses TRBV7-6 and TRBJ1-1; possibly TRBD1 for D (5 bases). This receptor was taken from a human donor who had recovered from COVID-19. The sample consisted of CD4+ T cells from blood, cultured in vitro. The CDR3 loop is CASSLVAAGSFNEAFF. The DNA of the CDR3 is TGTGCCAGCAGCTTAGTAGCCGCAGGGTCTTTCAACGAAGCTTTCTTT.